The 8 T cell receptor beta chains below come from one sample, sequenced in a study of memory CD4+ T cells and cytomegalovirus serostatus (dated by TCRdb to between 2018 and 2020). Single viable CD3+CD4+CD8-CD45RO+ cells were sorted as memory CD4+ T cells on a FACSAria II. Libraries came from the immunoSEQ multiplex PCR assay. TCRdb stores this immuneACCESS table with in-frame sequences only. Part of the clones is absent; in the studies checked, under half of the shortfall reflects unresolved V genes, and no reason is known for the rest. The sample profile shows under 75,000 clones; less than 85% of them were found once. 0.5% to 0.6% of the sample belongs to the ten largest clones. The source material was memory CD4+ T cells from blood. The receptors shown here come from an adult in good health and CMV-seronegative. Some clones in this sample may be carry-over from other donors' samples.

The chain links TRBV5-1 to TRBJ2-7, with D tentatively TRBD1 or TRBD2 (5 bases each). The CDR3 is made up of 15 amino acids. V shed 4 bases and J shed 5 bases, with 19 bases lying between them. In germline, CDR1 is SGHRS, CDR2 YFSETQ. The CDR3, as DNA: TGCGCCAGCAGCAGGACCGCAGGGTCGCGGGACGAGCAGTACTTC. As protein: CASSRTAGSRDEQYF.

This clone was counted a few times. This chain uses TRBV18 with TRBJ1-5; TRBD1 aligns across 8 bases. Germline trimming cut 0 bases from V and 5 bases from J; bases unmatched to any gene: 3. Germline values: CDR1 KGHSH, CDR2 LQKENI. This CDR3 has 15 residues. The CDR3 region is CASSPPGRGHQPQHF. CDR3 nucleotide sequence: TGTGCCAGCTCACCACCGGGCAGGGGGCATCAGCCCCAGCATTTT.

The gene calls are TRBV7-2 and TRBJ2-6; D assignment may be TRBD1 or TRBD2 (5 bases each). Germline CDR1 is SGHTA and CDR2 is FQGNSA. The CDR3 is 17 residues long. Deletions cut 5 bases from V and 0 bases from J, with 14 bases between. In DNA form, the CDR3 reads TGTGCCAGCAGCCGGGACCCTAGCCCCTCTGGGGCCAACGTCCTGACTTTC. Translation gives CASSRDPSPSGANVLTF. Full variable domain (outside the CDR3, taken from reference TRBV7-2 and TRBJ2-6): GAGVSQSPSNKVTEKGKDVELRCDPISGHTALYWYRQSLGQGLEFLIYFQGNSAPDKSGLPSDRFSAERTGGSVSTLTIQRTQQEDSAVYLCASSRDPSPSGANVLTFGAGSRLTVL.

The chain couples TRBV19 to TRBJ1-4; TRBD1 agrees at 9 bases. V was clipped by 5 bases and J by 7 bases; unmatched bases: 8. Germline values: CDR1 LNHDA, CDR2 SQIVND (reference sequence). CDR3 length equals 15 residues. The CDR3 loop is CASSSGGTGREKLFF. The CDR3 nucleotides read TGTGCCAGTAGTTCCGGCGGGACAGGGCGTGAAAAACTGTTTTTT.

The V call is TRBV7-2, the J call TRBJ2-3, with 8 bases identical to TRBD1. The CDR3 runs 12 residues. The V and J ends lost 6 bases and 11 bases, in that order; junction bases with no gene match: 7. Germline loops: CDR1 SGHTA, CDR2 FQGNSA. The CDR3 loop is CASRITGGRQYF. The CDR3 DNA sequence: TGTGCCAGCAGGATTACAGGGGGAAGGCAGTATTTT.

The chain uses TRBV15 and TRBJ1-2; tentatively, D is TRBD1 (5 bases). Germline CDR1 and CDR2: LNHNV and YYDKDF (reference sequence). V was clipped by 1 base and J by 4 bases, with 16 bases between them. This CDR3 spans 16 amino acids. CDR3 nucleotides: TGTGCCACCAGCAGAGCCTCTGTGGGACCGCCCTATGGCTACACCTTC. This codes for CATSRASVGPPYGYTF.

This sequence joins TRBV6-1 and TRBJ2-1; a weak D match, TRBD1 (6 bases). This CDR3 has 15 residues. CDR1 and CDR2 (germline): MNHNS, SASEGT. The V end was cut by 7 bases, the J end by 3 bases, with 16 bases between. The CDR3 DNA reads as TGTGCCAGCACCTTGACAGGAACCATCTACAATGAGCAGTTCTTC. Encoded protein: CASTLTGTIYNEQFF.

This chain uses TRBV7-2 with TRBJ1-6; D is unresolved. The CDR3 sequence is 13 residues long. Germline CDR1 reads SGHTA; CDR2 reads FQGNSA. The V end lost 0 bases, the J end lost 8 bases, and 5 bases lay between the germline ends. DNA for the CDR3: TGTGCCAGCAGCTTAGCCCGATATTCACCCCTCCACTTT. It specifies CASSLARYSPLHF.